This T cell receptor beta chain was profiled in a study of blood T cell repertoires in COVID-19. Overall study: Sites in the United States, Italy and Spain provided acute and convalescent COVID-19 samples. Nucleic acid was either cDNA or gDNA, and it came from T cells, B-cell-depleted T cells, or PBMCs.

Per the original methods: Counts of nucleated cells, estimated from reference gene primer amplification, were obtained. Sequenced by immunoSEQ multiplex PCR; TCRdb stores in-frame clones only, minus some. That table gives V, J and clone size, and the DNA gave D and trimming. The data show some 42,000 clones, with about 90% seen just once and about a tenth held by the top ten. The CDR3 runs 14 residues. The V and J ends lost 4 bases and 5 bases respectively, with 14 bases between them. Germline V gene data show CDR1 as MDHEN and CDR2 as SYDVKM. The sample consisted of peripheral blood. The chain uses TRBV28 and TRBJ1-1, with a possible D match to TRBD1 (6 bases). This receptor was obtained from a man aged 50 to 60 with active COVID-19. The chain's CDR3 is CASSSPGGRTEAFF. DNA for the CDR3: TGTGCCAGCAGTTCCCCGGGGGGGCGTACTGAAGCTTTCTTT.